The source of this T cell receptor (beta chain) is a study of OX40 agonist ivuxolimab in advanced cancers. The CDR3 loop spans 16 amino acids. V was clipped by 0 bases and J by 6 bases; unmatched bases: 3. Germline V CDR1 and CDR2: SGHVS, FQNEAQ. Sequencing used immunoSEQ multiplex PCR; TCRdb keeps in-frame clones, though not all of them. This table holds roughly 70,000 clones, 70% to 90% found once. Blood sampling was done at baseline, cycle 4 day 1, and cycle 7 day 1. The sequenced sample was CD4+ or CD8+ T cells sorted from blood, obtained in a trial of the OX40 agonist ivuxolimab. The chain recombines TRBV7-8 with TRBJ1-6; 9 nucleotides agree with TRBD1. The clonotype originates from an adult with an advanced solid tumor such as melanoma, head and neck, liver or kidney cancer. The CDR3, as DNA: TGTGCCAGCAGCTTAGCGGACAGGGGATTTAATTCACCCCTCCACTTT. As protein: CASSLADRGFNSPLHF.